Following are 32 T cell receptor beta chains from one sample sequenced in a study of blood T cell repertoires in COVID-19. TCRdb keeps only in-frame clones here, not all; method: immunoSEQ multiplex PCR. The table has roughly 200,000 clones, about 85% seen once; the top ten hold around 4.9%. The sequencing sample was made of peripheral blood. The receptors were gathered from a woman older than 75 with acute or convalescent COVID-19.

The chain carries TRBV7-3 and TRBJ2-2, with 14 nucleotides matching TRBD2. The CDR3 extends over 19 amino acids. CDR1 is SGHTA, CDR2 FQGTGA, per germline. Losses at the gene ends were 5 bases for V and 4 bases for J; bases not matched to a gene: 12. The CDR3 DNA reads as TGTGCCAGCAGCCTCCGTACAGGACTAGCGGGAGGCTCCACCGGGGAGCTGTTTTTT. This encodes CASSLRTGLAGGSTGELFF.

The chain joins TRBV7-2 to TRBJ2-1, with TRBD1 matching 7 bases. The CDR3 is 15 amino acids. J was trimmed by 4 bases and V by 5 bases; bases with no gene match: 8. CDR1 and CDR2 (germline): SGHTA, FQGNSA. The CDR3 here is CASSMAGTVYNEQFF. CDR3 in DNA: TGTGCCAGCAGCATGGCCGGGACAGTGTACAATGAGCAGTTCTTC.

The chain links TRBV19 to TRBJ1-4, with 8 bases fitting TRBD1. The length of the CDR3 is 17 residues. Germline V gives CDR1 LNHDA, CDR2 SQIVND (reference sequence). V lost 7 bases and J lost 6; bases outside the gene matches: 16. This chain's CDR3 is CASTHRTPATGDEKLFF. As DNA, the CDR3 is TGTGCCAGTACCCACCGAACCCCCGCGACAGGGGATGAAAAACTGTTTTTT.

This rearrangement joins TRBV19 to TRBJ1-1; 11 nucleotides align to TRBD1. Trimming at V came to 7 bases and at J to 1 base, leaving 8 bases not matched to a gene. The CDR3 is 16 residues long. The germline V gene has CDR1 LNHDA and CDR2 SQIVND (reference sequence). The CDR3 spells CASIRTGGARNTEAFF. For the CDR3, the DNA is TGTGCCAGTATAAGGACAGGGGGCGCTCGGAACACTGAAGCTTTCTTT. The full variable domain, in which reference TRBV19 and TRBJ1-1 provide the parts outside the CDR3, is DGGITQSPKYLFRKEGQNVTLSCEQNLNHDAMYWYRQDPGQGLRLIYYSQIVNDFQKGDIAEGYSVSREKKESFPLTVTSAQKNPTAFYLCASIRTGGARNTEAFFGQGTRLTVV.

The rearrangement joins TRBV23-1 to TRBJ2-7, with D perhaps matching TRBD2 (5 bases). Being an ORF, TRBV23-1 has a function that is uncertain. The CDR3 consists of 17 residues. Trimming shortened V by 3 bases and J by 8 bases, and 26 bases separated the two germline ends. CDR3 nucleotides: TGCGCCAGCAGTCACATCCTAGCTAAAGGGAAGAGAGAACAGCAGTACTTC. Protein product: CASSHILAKGKREQQYF.

Notes on this clone: At one of its ends the junction is not consistent with the germline gene, which may arise from a read error. This chain connects TRBV7-7 to TRBJ2-5; 15 bases agree with TRBD2. The CDR3 sequence is 17 residues long. Looked up from germline, CDR1 is SSHAT and CDR2 is FNYEAQ (reference sequence). The CDR3 region is CASSSQGLAGGGETQYF. The CDR3 region has the DNA TGTGCTAGCAGCTCTCAAGGACTAGCGGGAGGGGGGGAGACCCAGTACTTC. The whole variable domain, filled in from reference TRBV7-7 and TRBJ2-5, reads GAGVSQSPRYKVTKRGQDVTLRCDPISSHATLYWYQQALGQGPEFLTYFNYEAQPDKSGLPSDRFSAERPEGSISTLTIQRTEQRDSAMYRCASSSQGLAGGGETQYFGPGTRLLVL.

V is TRBV28 and J is TRBJ2-4, with TRBD2 matching over 15 bases. The J segment lost 16 bases and the V segment lost 6 bases, leaving 13 bases of the junction unmatched. Germline V gene lookup returns CDR1 MDHEN and CDR2 SYDVKM. The CDR3 has 15 amino acids. In DNA form, the CDR3 reads TGTGCCAGCAGCCCACCAGGGACTAGCGGGAGGTCCCGTTACTTC. Protein sequence: CASSPPGTSGRSRYF.

The sample holds a few counts of this clone. The chain joins TRBV19 to TRBJ2-7; 11 positions match TRBD2. The V gene end was trimmed by 6 bases and the J gene end by 3 bases; junction bases not matched to a gene: 4. Germline V gene sequence: CDR1 LNHDA, CDR2 SQIVND (reference sequence). This CDR3 spans 14 amino acids. This chain's CDR3 is CASSRTSGLYEQYF. The CDR3 DNA is TGTGCCAGTAGCCGGACTAGCGGGCTCTACGAGCAGTACTTC.

The rearrangement uses TRBV7-2 and TRBJ2-5; D possibly corresponds to TRBD2 (7 bases). V was pared by 8 bases and J by 5 bases, with 15 bases between. The CDR3 sequence is 13 residues long. The V gene's germline CDR1 is SGHTA and CDR2 FQGNSA. CDR3 region: CASGPKGGETQYF. The CDR3 DNA reads TGTGCCAGCGGCCCGAAGGGGGGGGAGACCCAGTACTTC.

This clone showed up just a few times. The genes are TRBV7-9 and TRBJ1-1; possibly TRBD1 for D (5 bases). Germline V gives CDR1 SEHNR, CDR2 FQNEAQ (reference sequence). This CDR3 is 15 amino acids long. V was cut by 2 bases and J by 0 bases, with 10 bases left in between. The CDR3 nucleotides are TGTGCCAGCAGCTTAATGGGGACTCTGAACACTGAAGCTTTCTTT. Residues: CASSLMGTLNTEAFF.

With respect to this clone: Relative to the germline gene, one junction end is altered; a read error may explain this. This rearrangement joins TRBV20-1 to TRBJ2-1; 8 bases map to TRBD2. The CDR3 runs to 11 residues. Germline V gene sequence: CDR1 DFQATT, CDR2 SNEGSKA (reference sequence). CDR3 protein: CSARGRREVLF. The CDR3 DNA is TGCAGTGCTAGAGGGCGGCGGGAGGTTCTCTTC.

The genes are TRBV9 and TRBJ1-4; unclear D gene. CDR1 SGDLS and CDR2 YYNGEE come from the germline V gene. Trimming stripped 0 bases from V and 5 bases from J, with 5 bases between. The length of the CDR3 is 13 residues. CDR3 in amino acids: CASSVGPNEKLFF. CDR3 DNA sequence: TGTGCCAGCAGCGTAGGGCCGAATGAAAAACTGTTTTTT.

This clone was recorded only once. The chain recombines TRBV28 with TRBJ2-7; D gene ambiguous. The V end was cut by 6 bases, the J end by 1 base, with 4 bases between. Germline V lookup: CDR1 MDHEN, CDR2 SYDVKM. The CDR3 is 11 residues long. The CDR3 region has the DNA TGTGCCAGCAGCCGGTCCTACGAGCAGTACTTC. This translates into CASSRSYEQYF.

The chain joins TRBV5-1 to TRBJ2-1; 7 bases are shared with TRBD1. The V and J ends lost 2 bases and 2 bases, in that order; junction bases with no gene match: 7. The length of the CDR3 is 16 residues. Germline V gene sequence: CDR1 SGHRS, CDR2 YFSETQ. The CDR3 DNA sequence: TGCGCCAGCAGCTTCCGACAGGGTGCCGCCTACAATGAGCAGTTCTTC. Its protein is CASSFRQGAAYNEQFF.

The chain joins TRBV7-2 to TRBJ2-5; 7 bases line up with TRBD2. Germline V gene lookup returns CDR1 SGHTA and CDR2 FQGNSA. V shed 4 bases and J 10 bases; nucleotides not matched to a gene: 12. The CDR3 runs 14 residues. The DNA of the CDR3 is TGTGCCAGCAGCTCGCGAACCGGGACTAAAGGCCAGTACTTC. This sequence encodes CASSSRTGTKGQYF.

The CDR3 spells CATSRDLGGVGYGYTF. The CDR3 DNA sequence: TGTGCCACCAGCAGAGATCTCGGTGGTGTCGGCTATGGCTACACCTTC. The genes are TRBV15 and TRBJ1-2; no reliable D call. V lost 0 bases, J lost 4 bases, and 15 bases lay in between. Germline V lookup: CDR1 LNHNV, CDR2 YYDKDF (reference sequence). The CDR3 is 16 residues long.

This clone was seen only once. This rearrangement joins TRBV20-1 to TRBJ1-2; TRBD1 matches 7 bases. Unmatched junction bases numbered 5, after V lost 3 bases and J lost 4 bases. The length of the CDR3 is 13 residues. From germline, CDR1 is DFQATT and CDR2 SNEGSKA (reference sequence). The CDR3: CSASTGTVYGYTF. CDR3 DNA sequence: TGCAGTGCTAGTACCGGGACAGTCTATGGCTACACCTTC.

With regard to this clone: Other DNA sequences in the sample encode the same CDR3. This chain links TRBV6-5 with TRBJ2-1; TRBD2 aligns across 10 bases. Losses at the gene ends were 4 bases for V and 4 bases for J; bases not matched to a gene: 4. CDR3 length equals 15 residues. The germline CDR1 and CDR2 sequences are MNHEY and SVGAGI. The CDR3 sequence: CASSLTSGSYNEQFF. The CDR3 bases are TGTGCCAGCAGTTTGACTAGCGGGTCTTACAATGAGCAGTTCTTC.

The V and J genes are TRBV28 and TRBJ2-2; D is possibly TRBD1 (6 bases). Germline V lookup: CDR1 MDHEN, CDR2 SYDVKM. The CDR3 sequence is 17 residues long. Trimming pared 1 base from V and 7 bases from J, leaving 19 bases between. CDR3 region: CASSLLGAATPFGELFF. CDR3 nucleotides: TGTGCCAGCAGTTTATTGGGGGCAGCGACCCCTTTCGGGGAGCTGTTTTTT.

This clone came up once. The chain recombines TRBV5-4 with TRBJ2-2; no reliable D call. The germline V gene has CDR1 SGHNT and CDR2 YYREEE (reference sequence). The length of the CDR3 is 14 residues. The germline V and J ends were trimmed by 5 bases and 6 bases, with 14 bases remaining between them. CDR3 residues: CASRIDPLAGELFF. CDR3 in DNA: TGTGCCAGCAGAATAGACCCCCTAGCCGGGGAGCTGTTTTTT.

J is TRBJ1-1 and V is TRBV7-2; possible D gene TRBD1, 5 bases. Germline assignment: CDR1 SGHTA and CDR2 FQGNSA. The CDR3 runs 14 residues. V lost 3 bases, J lost 7 bases, and 15 bases lay in between. CDR3 protein: CASSFDSTFYEAFF. As DNA, the CDR3 is TGTGCCAGCAGCTTTGACAGTACCTTTTATGAAGCTTTCTTT. The variable domain in full, with the rest retrieved from reference TRBV7-2 and TRBJ1-1, is GAGVSQSPSNKVTEKGKDVELRCDPISGHTALYWYRQSLGQGLEFLIYFQGNSAPDKSGLPSDRFSAERTGGSVSTLTIQRTQQEDSAVYLCASSFDSTFYEAFFGQGTRLTVV.

The rearrangement uses TRBV29-1 and TRBJ2-5; D gene uncertain. Germline V gene sequence: CDR1 SQVTM, CDR2 ANQGSEA. V lost 5 bases and J 5 bases, leaving 12 bases between the germline ends. The length of the CDR3 is 12 residues. The CDR3 is CSVLSGEETQYF. Written as DNA, the CDR3 is TGCAGCGTTTTGTCAGGCGAGGAGACCCAGTACTTC.

This clone was observed a single time. The genes are TRBV7-6 and TRBJ2-1; 10 nucleotides line up with TRBD2. V gave up 5 bases and J gave up 5 bases; unmatched junction bases: 18. The CDR3 is made up of 19 amino acids. Germline V gene sequence: CDR1 SGHVS, CDR2 FNYEAQ. The CDR3 sequence: CASSTPTGGGTSDNNEQFF. Written as DNA, the CDR3 is TGTGCCAGCAGCACCCCGACAGGAGGCGGGACTAGCGACAACAATGAGCAGTTCTTC.

In the case of this clone: This specimen includes other DNA sequences encoding the same CDR3. In DNA form, the CDR3 reads TGTGCCAGCAGCCTTCGACTAGCGGGAGTAAATGAGCAGTTCTTC. Amino acid sequence: CASSLRLAGVNEQFF. The V call is TRBV14, the J call TRBJ2-1; 12 nucleotides agree with TRBD2. The V segment lost 4 bases and the J segment 7 bases; nucleotides outside the gene matches: 5. The germline gives CDR1 SGHDN, CDR2 FVKESK. This CDR3 is built from 15 residues.

This clone has at least ten counts. V gene TRBV27 combines with J gene TRBJ2-7; 10 nucleotides agree with TRBD2. The CDR3 is 14 amino acids. V lost 3 bases to trimming and J lost 5 bases; unmatched junction nucleotides: 4. Germline assignment: CDR1 MNHEY and CDR2 SMNVEV (reference sequence). The CDR3 DNA is TGTGCCAGCAGTTTTACCGGGACTAGCGACGAGCAGTACTTC. As protein: CASSFTGTSDEQYF.

This chain uses TRBV6-6 with TRBJ2-7; tentatively, D is TRBD2 (6 bases). CDR3 length equals 14 residues. Trimming took off 10 bases at V and 1 base at J, with 17 bases between the two ends. Germline values: CDR1 MNHNY, CDR2 SVGAGI (reference sequence). The CDR3: CATSGTLRSYEQYF. The CDR3 nucleotides are TGTGCCACCTCCGGGACTCTCCGATCCTACGAGCAGTACTTC.

This rearrangement joins TRBV7-2 to TRBJ2-3; TRBD2 matches at 12 bases. This CDR3 has 18 residues. The junction had 8 bases not matched to a gene; V was cut back by 1 base and J by 3 bases. Germline V gene sequence: CDR1 SGHTA, CDR2 FQGNSA. CDR3 DNA sequence: TGTGCCAGCAGCTTAGTAGGGCTTCTAGCGGGAGGGACAGATACGCAGTATTTT. This gives the protein CASSLVGLLAGGTDTQYF.

CDR3 sequence: CASSPGENYGYTF. CDR3 in DNA: TGTGCCAGCAGCCCAGGGGAGAACTATGGCTACACCTTC. The gene calls are TRBV5-4 and TRBJ1-2; D perhaps matches TRBD1 (6 bases). CDR3 length: 13 amino acids. Per the germline V gene, CDR1 is SGHNT and CDR2 is YYREEE (reference sequence). Deletions cut 4 bases from V and 2 bases from J, with 9 bases between. Supplemented by reference TRBV5-4 and TRBJ1-2, the full variable domain reads ETGVTQSPTHLIKTRGQQVTLRCSSQSGHNTVSWYQQALGQGPQFIFQYYREEENGRGNFPPRFSGLQFPNYSSELNVNALELDDSALYLCASSPGENYGYTFGSGTRLTVV.

The CDR3 loop is CASSPQGRYNSPLHF. The CDR3 region has the DNA TGTGCCAGCTCACCCCAGGGGAGATATAATTCACCCCTCCACTTT. The chain carries TRBV18 and TRBJ1-6, with D possibly TRBD1 on 6 matching bases. Germline CDR1 is KGHSH and CDR2 is LQKENI. The V and J ends lost 3 bases and 4 bases respectively, with 10 bases between them. CDR3 size: 15 residues.

The chain uses TRBV21-1 and TRBJ1-1; TRBD1 is the table's D call and was not checked against the DNA. TRBV21-1 is a listed pseudogene. The CDR3 loop spans 14 amino acids. CDR3 nucleotide sequence: TGTGCCAGCAGCGGGTGGGGGCGCGACACTGAAGCTTTCTTT. Residues: CASSGWGRDTEAFF.

This clone was seen once. The rearrangement joins TRBV7-2 to TRBJ2-7; 7 bases map to TRBD2. Looked up from germline, CDR1 is SGHTA and CDR2 is FQGNSA. V gave up 5 bases and J gave up 5 bases; unmatched junction bases: 12. CDR3 length: 15 residues. The CDR3 coding sequence is TGTGCCAGCAGCCCTCCCGGGGGGAGGGTCGACGAGCAGTACTTC. Protein sequence: CASSPPGGRVDEQYF.

Of note for this clone: This CDR3 is also generated by other DNA sequences in the sample. The J gene is TRBJ2-7, the V gene TRBV7-2; unclear D gene. The CDR3 sequence is 14 residues long. The ends were cut back, 0 bases at V and 1 base at J, with 7 bases in the middle. The germline gives CDR1 SGHTA, CDR2 FQGNSA. The CDR3, as DNA: TGTGCCAGCAGCTTAGCGCGTGTATCCTACGAGCAGTACTTC. This sequence encodes CASSLARVSYEQYF.